Listed below are T cell receptor beta chains from one sample, sequenced in a study of long-term antiretroviral therapy in people with HIV. Libraries were prepared by immunoSEQ multiplex PCR; TCRdb keeps only in-frame clonotypes and omits some of them. The table includes about 5,600 clones, 78% detected once. The source material was unsorted PBMCs, sampled 1.8 years before starting antiretroviral therapy. All receptors derive from a man between 35 and 55 years old with HIV. Both conserved end residues are part of each CDR3. Fields, in order: D gene, clone size, V gene, J gene, CDR3 protein, CDR3 DNA. A D gene is named only where the DNA matches it firmly. The size of a clone is reported for some rows only, either as once, few or many, or as a class for expanded clones.

.	few	TRBV7-9	TRBJ2-7	CASSGWLYEQYF	TGTGCCAGCAGCGGCTGGCTGTACGAGCAGTACTTC
.	.	TRBV7-9	TRBJ1-4	CASSLAGGREKLFF	TGTGCCAGCAGCTTGGCGGGGGGTAGGGAAAAACTGTTTTTT
.	.	TRBV15	TRBJ1-4	CATSRDDATNEKLFF	TGTGCCACCAGCAGAGATGATGCAACTAATGAAAAACTGTTTTTT
.	.	TRBV9	TRBJ2-3	CASSVRGAGDTQYF	TGTGCCAGCAGCGTTCGGGGGGCGGGGGATACGCAGTATTTT
TRBD2	.	TRBV19	TRBJ2-1	CASSMVLAGGLYNEQFF	TGTGCCAGTAGTATGGTCCTAGCGGGAGGCCTATACAATGAGCAGTTCTTC
.	large	TRBV6-1	TRBJ2-7	CASSEEGSYYEQYF	TGTGCCAGCAGTGAAGAGGGGTCCTACTACGAGCAGTACTTC
.	.	TRBV13	TRBJ2-7	CASSLEGRAYEQYF	TGTGCCAGCAGCTTGGAGGGAAGGGCCTACGAGCAGTACTTC
.	few	TRBV7-2	TRBJ2-7	CASSREGFLSYEQYF	TGTGCCAGCAGCCGCGAGGGGTTCTTGTCCTACGAGCAGTACTTC
TRBD1	.	TRBV11-2	TRBJ1-3	CASSSWPQGGNTIYF	TGTGCCAGCAGCTCCTGGCCACAGGGGGGAAACACCATATATTTT
TRBD2	.	TRBV5-1	TRBJ2-2	CASSGLAGGPGELFF	TGCGCCAGCAGCGGACTAGCGGGAGGGCCCGGGGAGCTGTTTTTT
.	once	TRBV10-3	TRBJ2-7	CAISPSPTTYEQYF	TGTGCCATCAGTCCGTCCCCTACGACTTACGAGCAGTACTTC
.	.	TRBV5-5	TRBJ2-6	CASSLADSGANVLTF	TGTGCCAGCAGCTTGGCGGACAGCGGGGCCAACGTCCTGACTTTC
.	.	TRBV30	TRBJ2-1	CAWRTPGTGYNEQFF	TGTGCCTGGAGGACCCCCGGGACTGGTTACAATGAGCAGTTCTTC
TRBD2	.	TRBV5-4	TRBJ2-3	CASSYWTSGRSLMNTQYF	TGTGCCAGCAGCTACTGGACTAGCGGGAGGTCACTTATGAATACGCAGTATTTT
.	.	TRBV15	TRBJ2-4	CATSASGSLSKKNIQYF	TGTGCCACCAGCGCCAGTGGGAGCCTATCGAAGAAAAACATTCAGTACTTC
.	.	TRBV29-1	TRBJ2-2	CSAGTWTGELFF	TGCAGCGCAGGAACTTGGACCGGGGAGCTGTTTTTT
.	.	TRBV25-1	TRBJ2-7	CASSEYSLTNEQYF	TGTGCCAGCAGTGAATATAGTCTAACTAACGAGCAGTACTTC
TRBD1	medium-sized	TRBV15	TRBJ1-1	CATRGAGGKMNTEAFF	TGTGCCACCAGAGGCGCAGGGGGAAAGATGAACACTGAAGCTTTCTTT
TRBD2	.	TRBV5-4	TRBJ2-1	CASSSPGLAGGETYNEQFF	TGTGCCAGCAGCTCACCGGGACTAGCGGGAGGAGAGACCTACAATGAGCAGTTCTTC
.	.	TRBV20-1	TRBJ2-7	CSALGRVEQYF	TGCAGTGCCCTTGGCCGTGTCGAGCAGTACTTC
.	.	TRBV7-2	TRBJ1-1	CASSLAVEAFF	TGTGCCAGCAGCTTAGCGGTAGAAGCTTTCTTT
TRBD2	.	TRBV9	TRBJ2-5	CASSVAAGQETQYF	TGTGCCAGCAGCGTAGCAGCGGGACAAGAGACCCAGTACTTC
.	.	TRBV6-1	TRBJ2-7	CASSLRMTEQYF	TGTGCCAGCAGTTTAAGGATGACCGAGCAGTACTTC
.	.	TRBV4-3	TRBJ2-1	CASSQSSGAIEQFF	TGCGCCAGCAGCCAAAGCTCGGGGGCGATTGAGCAGTTCTTC
.	.	TRBV20-1	TRBJ1-1	CSARGIGEAFF	TGCAGTGCTAGGGGTATCGGGGAAGCTTTCTTT
.	once	TRBV9	TRBJ2-5	CASSVGMGKQETQYF	TGTGCCAGCAGCGTAGGGATGGGTAAGCAAGAGACCCAGTACTTC
TRBD1	.	TRBV30	TRBJ1-1	CAWSFLSLRDSPPSTEAFF	TGTGCCTGGAGTTTTCTCTCCCTCCGGGACAGCCCCCCGAGCACTGAAGCTTTCTTT
.	once	TRBV10-3	TRBJ2-5	CAIRAGVQETQYF	TGTGCCATCAGGGCAGGGGTCCAAGAGACCCAGTACTTC
.	.	TRBV7-9	TRBJ2-5	CASSLGAGGPIGETQYF	TGTGCCAGCAGCTTAGGGGCTGGGGGGCCCATCGGGGAGACCCAGTACTTC
.	.	TRBV5-4	TRBJ2-5	CASSRDPAETQYF	TGTGCCAGCAGCCGGGACCCGGCAGAGACCCAGTACTTC
TRBD2	.	TRBV5-4	TRBJ2-5	CASSPAGGGETQYF	TGTGCCAGCAGCCCCGCGGGGGGGGGAGAGACCCAGTACTTC
TRBD1	.	TRBV5-1	TRBJ1-5	CASSLGTGNQPQHF	TGCGCCAGCAGCTTAGGGACAGGTAATCAGCCCCAGCATTTT
TRBD1	.	TRBV28	TRBJ1-1	CATLPGQVTEAFF	TGTGCCACTTTGCCGGGACAGGTCACTGAAGCTTTCTTT
.	.	TRBV29-1	TRBJ1-2	CSVWDPSPVPYGYTF	TGCAGCGTTTGGGACCCTTCCCCGGTTCCCTACGGCTACACCTTC
.	.	TRBV19	TRBJ2-1	CASRSGMNEQFF	TGTGCCAGTAGATCTGGAATGAATGAGCAGTTCTTC
.	.	TRBV7-2	TRBJ1-1	CASSLGAFF	TGTGCCAGCAGCTTAGGCGCTTTCTTT
TRBD1	.	TRBV7-8	TRBJ2-7	CASSRDSNIYEQYF	TGTGCCAGCAGCCGGGACAGCAACATTTACGAGCAGTACTTC
TRBD2	.	TRBV29-1	TRBJ2-1	CSVYPSGRRNEQFF	TGCAGCGTTTACCCTAGCGGGAGAAGAAATGAGCAGTTCTTC
TRBD2	.	TRBV9	TRBJ2-1	CASSVSGPHYNEQFF	TGTGCCAGCAGCGTTAGCGGGCCTCATTACAATGAGCAGTTCTTC
TRBD2	.	TRBV2	TRBJ2-1	CASSVAGMFDEQFF	TGTGCCAGCAGCGTAGCGGGAATGTTCGATGAGCAGTTCTTC
.	.	TRBV18	TRBJ1-5	CASSPPSAAGVYSNQPQHF	TGTGCCAGCTCACCTCCGTCGGCCGCAGGGGTGTATAGCAATCAGCCCCAGCATTTT
.	.	TRBV4-3	TRBJ2-1	CASSQDQVNNEQFF	TGCGCCAGCAGCCAAGATCAGGTAAACAATGAGCAGTTCTTC
.	.	TRBV7-9	TRBJ1-3	CASSLDAGKTGNTIYF	TGTGCCAGCAGCTTAGATGCGGGAAAAACTGGAAACACCATATATTTT
TRBD2	.	TRBV7-9	TRBJ2-2	CASSLFGLEVAGELFF	TGTGCCAGCAGCTTATTCGGACTAGAAGTGGCCGGGGAGCTGTTTTTT
TRBD1	few	TRBV7-3	TRBJ2-1	CASSEVTGGEQFF	TGTGCCAGCAGCGAGGTTACAGGGGGTGAGCAGTTCTTC
.	.	TRBV25-1	TRBJ2-1	CASSERGIPRYNEQFF	TGTGCCAGCAGTGAAAGAGGCATCCCGCGCTACAATGAGCAGTTCTTC